A selection of T cell receptor beta chains follows, all from one sample in a study of blood T cell repertoires in COVID-19. Sequencing was performed with immunoSEQ multiplex PCR; in TCRdb, only in-frame clones are kept and a portion is missing. The sample has about 250,000 clones; 70% to 90% are singletons. The sample comprised peripheral blood. Source of these receptors: a woman in her twenties or thirties with COVID-19, enrolled during active disease. Both conserved end residues are part of each CDR3. A D gene is named only where the DNA matches it firmly. Size is omitted from some rows. Given values are once, few, many or a class for expanded clones.

v_gene: TRBV19
abundance: -
j_gene: TRBJ1-1
d_gene: TRBD1
CDR3nt: TGTGCCAGTAGTCCCGGGACAGGGTTCGCCACTGAAGCTTTCTTT
CDR3aa: CASSPGTGFATEAFF

v_gene: TRBV3-1/TRBV3-2
abundance: -
j_gene: TRBJ1-2
d_gene: -
CDR3nt: TGTGCCAGCAGCCCGGGAAGTGACTTGACCTATGGCTACACCTTC
CDR3aa: CASSPGSDLTYGYTF

v_gene: TRBV12-5
abundance: once
j_gene: TRBJ2-5
d_gene: -
CDR3nt: TGTGCTAGTGGACCTGGGACATCTCCAATCGAGACCCAGTACTTC
CDR3aa: CASGPGTSPIETQYF

v_gene: TRBV28
abundance: -
j_gene: TRBJ2-3
d_gene: -
CDR3nt: TGTGCCAGCTCAGGGCATGGAGATACGCAGTATTTT
CDR3aa: CASSGHGDTQYF

v_gene: TRBV7-8
abundance: -
j_gene: TRBJ1-2
d_gene: -
CDR3nt: TGTGCCAGCAGCCTCGAGGGAAACTATGGCTACACCTTC
CDR3aa: CASSLEGNYGYTF

v_gene: TRBV2
abundance: once
j_gene: TRBJ1-1
d_gene: TRBD1
CDR3nt: TGTGCCAGCAGTGGGGACAGGCTCCCGAACACTGAAGCTTTCTTT
CDR3aa: CASSGDRLPNTEAFF

v_gene: TRBV5-6
abundance: -
j_gene: TRBJ1-2
d_gene: -
CDR3nt: TGTGCCAGCAGCCCTAACGAGTATGGCTACACCTTC
CDR3aa: CASSPNEYGYTF

v_gene: TRBV15
abundance: -
j_gene: TRBJ2-3
d_gene: -
CDR3nt: TGTGCCACCAGCAGGACGGGAACAGATACGCAGTATTTT
CDR3aa: CATSRTGTDTQYF

v_gene: TRBV6-1
abundance: -
j_gene: TRBJ1-4
d_gene: TRBD1
CDR3nt: TGTGCCAGCAGTGACCCGGGACAGCGAATCGGAGCGGGCGAAAAACTGTTTTTT
CDR3aa: CASSDPGQRIGAGEKLFF

v_gene: TRBV7-2
abundance: once
j_gene: TRBJ1-1
d_gene: -
CDR3nt: TGTGCCAGCAGCTTAGCGGGACTTTATTCCGAAGCTTTCTTT
CDR3aa: CASSLAGLYSEAFF

v_gene: TRBV10-1
abundance: -
j_gene: TRBJ2-7
d_gene: TRBD1
CDR3nt: TGCGCCAGCAGTGGACAGGGGCACTCCTACGAGCAGTACTTC
CDR3aa: CASSGQGHSYEQYF

v_gene: TRBV7-2
abundance: -
j_gene: TRBJ2-1
d_gene: TRBD2
CDR3nt: TGTGCCAGCAGCTTACGACTAGCGGGACTTTACAATGAGCAGTTCTTC
CDR3aa: CASSLRLAGLYNEQFF

v_gene: TRBV18
abundance: -
j_gene: TRBJ1-2
d_gene: -
CDR3nt: TGTGCCAGCTCACCGCAAGAGGTGGTAGGGGTCTATGGCTACACCTTC
CDR3aa: CASSPQEVVGVYGYTF

v_gene: TRBV5-1
abundance: -
j_gene: TRBJ2-2
d_gene: -
CDR3nt: TGCGCCAGCATGCTTCACGGGAGCACCGGGGAGCTGTTTTTT
CDR3aa: CASMLHGSTGELFF

v_gene: TRBV5-1
abundance: -
j_gene: TRBJ1-1
d_gene: TRBD1
CDR3nt: TGCGCCAGCAGCGGAACCGGGACAGGGGATCCAACTGAAGCTTTCTTT
CDR3aa: CASSGTGTGDPTEAFF

v_gene: TRBV5-1
abundance: -
j_gene: TRBJ2-3
d_gene: -
CDR3nt: TGCGCCAGCAGCCCACAGGTTTCAGATACGCAGTATTTT
CDR3aa: CASSPQVSDTQYF

v_gene: TRBV2
abundance: -
j_gene: TRBJ2-5
d_gene: -
CDR3nt: TGTGCCAGCAGTGAAGGCCGGGTGGTAACCCAAGAGACCCAGTACTTC
CDR3aa: CASSEGRVVTQETQYF

v_gene: TRBV3-1/TRBV3-2
abundance: -
j_gene: TRBJ1-1
d_gene: -
CDR3nt: TGTGCCAGCAGCCAAGTAACCCTCGGCAGGGAAGCTTTCTTT
CDR3aa: CASSQVTLGREAFF

v_gene: TRBV18
abundance: -
j_gene: TRBJ2-3
d_gene: TRBD1
CDR3nt: TGTGCCAGCTCAACCTCGACAGGGCGAGATACGCAGTATTTT
CDR3aa: CASSTSTGRDTQYF

v_gene: TRBV28
abundance: -
j_gene: TRBJ1-2
d_gene: TRBD1
CDR3nt: TGTGCCAGCAGTCTCGCAGGACAGGGATCCTATGGCTACACCTTC
CDR3aa: CASSLAGQGSYGYTF

v_gene: TRBV4-3
abundance: -
j_gene: TRBJ2-7
d_gene: -
CDR3nt: TGCGCCAGCAGCCAAGAGATCGGGACACCCCTCCAGCAGTACTTC
CDR3aa: CASSQEIGTPLQQYF

v_gene: TRBV12-3/TRBV12-4
abundance: once
j_gene: TRBJ2-7
d_gene: -
CDR3nt: TGTGCCAGCAGTTTACAGGGGCCCTACGAGCAGTACTTC
CDR3aa: CASSLQGPYEQYF

v_gene: TRBV6-2/TRBV6-3
abundance: -
j_gene: TRBJ1-3
d_gene: -
CDR3nt: TGTGCCAGCAGTTTCCCCTCCTCCCGGGCCAGGGGCTCTGGAAACACCATATATTTT
CDR3aa: CASSFPSSRARGSGNTIYF

v_gene: TRBV11-3
abundance: -
j_gene: TRBJ1-3
d_gene: TRBD1
CDR3nt: TGTGCCAGCAGCTCACAGGGGGCTCAGGCTGGAAACACCATATATTTT
CDR3aa: CASSSQGAQAGNTIYF

v_gene: TRBV15
abundance: -
j_gene: TRBJ1-5
d_gene: TRBD1
CDR3nt: TGTGCCACCAGCATACGGACAGGGAATAGCAATCAGCCCCAGCATTTT
CDR3aa: CATSIRTGNSNQPQHF

v_gene: TRBV7-8
abundance: -
j_gene: TRBJ1-6
d_gene: TRBD1
CDR3nt: TGTGCCAGCAGCTACGGGACAGGTGGTAATTCACCCCTCCACTTT
CDR3aa: CASSYGTGGNSPLHF

v_gene: TRBV11-2
abundance: -
j_gene: TRBJ1-2
d_gene: -
CDR3nt: TGTGCCAGCAGCTTAGCTTCGCGCTCCGACTATGGCTACACCTTC
CDR3aa: CASSLASRSDYGYTF

v_gene: TRBV24-1
abundance: once
j_gene: TRBJ1-2
d_gene: -
CDR3nt: TGTGCCACCAGTGAGAGGACAGATGGCTACACCTTC
CDR3aa: CATSERTDGYTF

v_gene: TRBV5-5
abundance: -
j_gene: TRBJ1-1
d_gene: -
CDR3nt: TGTGCCAGCAGCTTACGCCCCCGGGTGGCGGGCACTGAAGCTTTCTTT
CDR3aa: CASSLRPRVAGTEAFF

v_gene: TRBV27
abundance: -
j_gene: TRBJ1-6
d_gene: TRBD1
CDR3nt: TGTGCCAGTAAATTTTTACCGGGACAGGGAGTCCTCCACTTT
CDR3aa: CASKFLPGQGVLHF

v_gene: TRBV2
abundance: few
j_gene: TRBJ1-5
d_gene: -
CDR3nt: TGTGCCAGCAGTGAAGCCCCCCCAGGGTACAGCAATCAGCCCCAGCATTTT
CDR3aa: CASSEAPPGYSNQPQHF

v_gene: TRBV7-7
abundance: once
j_gene: TRBJ2-3
d_gene: TRBD2
CDR3nt: TGTGCTAGCAGCCGCAGGTCACTAGCGGGAGGGCCTACCGGGGATACGCAGTATTTT
CDR3aa: CASSRRSLAGGPTGDTQYF

v_gene: TRBV6-5
abundance: few
j_gene: TRBJ1-3
d_gene: -
CDR3nt: TGTGCCACCGGGGGGGGGTCCTTCTCTGGAAACACCATATATTTT
CDR3aa: CATGGGSFSGNTIYF

v_gene: TRBV4-1
abundance: few
j_gene: TRBJ1-5
d_gene: -
CDR3nt: TGCGCCAGCAGCCAAGAGGGGGGGCTGGTCAGCAATCAGCCCCAGCATTTT
CDR3aa: CASSQEGGLVSNQPQHF

v_gene: TRBV5-1
abundance: -
j_gene: TRBJ2-2
d_gene: TRBD2
CDR3nt: TGCGCCAGCAGTTCCGGGGGGACGAACACCGGGGAGCTGTTTTTT
CDR3aa: CASSSGGTNTGELFF

v_gene: TRBV5-1
abundance: -
j_gene: TRBJ1-1
d_gene: TRBD1
CDR3nt: TGCGCCAGCAGCTTGGGGGCGGGACAGGGCCCGAACACTGAAGCTTTCTTT
CDR3aa: CASSLGAGQGPNTEAFF

v_gene: TRBV19
abundance: -
j_gene: TRBJ2-1
d_gene: TRBD1
CDR3nt: TGTGCCAGTAGTCACAGGGGGCTTGGAGAGCAGTTCTTC
CDR3aa: CASSHRGLGEQFF

v_gene: TRBV11-2
abundance: -
j_gene: TRBJ2-1
d_gene: TRBD2
CDR3nt: TGTGCGAGCAGGCGCGGGAGTATCCTCAGTGAGCAGTTCTTC
CDR3aa: CASRRGSILSEQFF

v_gene: TRBV5-6
abundance: -
j_gene: TRBJ2-1
d_gene: -
CDR3nt: TGTGCCAGCAGCTCGGGAAGCTGGACTTCTCCAGCCTACAATGAGCAGTTCTTC
CDR3aa: CASSSGSWTSPAYNEQFF

v_gene: TRBV29-1
abundance: -
j_gene: TRBJ2-3
d_gene: -
CDR3nt: TGCAGCGTTGAAGGTCCAGGGGGGACAGATACGCAGTATTTT
CDR3aa: CSVEGPGGTDTQYF

v_gene: TRBV28
abundance: once
j_gene: TRBJ2-7
d_gene: -
CDR3nt: TGTGCCAGCAGAATCAGGGTCTCCTACGAGCAGTACTTC
CDR3aa: CASRIRVSYEQYF

v_gene: TRBV11-2
abundance: -
j_gene: TRBJ1-1
d_gene: TRBD1
CDR3nt: TGTGCCAGCAGCTTAAGCGGGACAGGGACTGAAGCTTTCTTT
CDR3aa: CASSLSGTGTEAFF

v_gene: TRBV7-8
abundance: -
j_gene: TRBJ1-5
d_gene: TRBD1
CDR3nt: TGTGCCAGCAGCTTAGCCGGGACAGGGAAACGCAATCAGCCCCAGCATTTT
CDR3aa: CASSLAGTGKRNQPQHF

v_gene: TRBV25-1
abundance: -
j_gene: TRBJ2-1
d_gene: TRBD2
CDR3nt: TGTGCCAGCAGTACCAGCGGGGGGCCTTACAATGAGCAGTTCTTC
CDR3aa: CASSTSGGPYNEQFF

v_gene: TRBV5-1
abundance: -
j_gene: TRBJ1-2
d_gene: -
CDR3nt: TGCGCCAGCAGCTTGGGAGGAGGGTCGAATGGCTACACCTTC
CDR3aa: CASSLGGGSNGYTF

v_gene: TRBV19
abundance: -
j_gene: TRBJ1-3
d_gene: TRBD1
CDR3nt: TGTGCCAGTATAGGAGACAGGGGTTTCCAGAGCTCTGGAAACACCATATATTTT
CDR3aa: CASIGDRGFQSSGNTIYF

v_gene: TRBV9
abundance: -
j_gene: TRBJ2-5
d_gene: -
CDR3nt: TGTGCCAGCAGCGTGGGGGACACGTTAAAAGAGACCCAGTACTTC
CDR3aa: CASSVGDTLKETQYF

v_gene: TRBV14
abundance: -
j_gene: TRBJ1-3
d_gene: -
CDR3nt: TGTGCCAGCAGCCGCCTACCGAGCTCTGGAAACACCATATATTTT
CDR3aa: CASSRLPSSGNTIYF

v_gene: TRBV5-8
abundance: -
j_gene: TRBJ1-2
d_gene: TRBD1
CDR3nt: TGTGCCAGCAGCCTCGAACAGGGGGCCGGTGGCTACACCTTC
CDR3aa: CASSLEQGAGGYTF

v_gene: TRBV24-1
abundance: -
j_gene: TRBJ2-1
d_gene: -
CDR3nt: TGTGCCACCAGTGTACGGGCCCCCCCGCGGGGCAATGAGCAGTTCTTC
CDR3aa: CATSVRAPPRGNEQFF

v_gene: TRBV25-1
abundance: -
j_gene: TRBJ2-5
d_gene: TRBD2
CDR3nt: TGTGCCAGCAAGACTAGCGGGTCAGAGACCCAGTACTTC
CDR3aa: CASKTSGSETQYF

v_gene: TRBV6-2/TRBV6-3
abundance: -
j_gene: TRBJ1-1
d_gene: -
CDR3nt: TGTGCCAGCAGTTCTGGGAGAACTGAAGCTTTCTTT
CDR3aa: CASSSGRTEAFF

v_gene: TRBV28
abundance: once
j_gene: TRBJ2-1
d_gene: -
CDR3nt: TGTGCCAGCAGTCTAACAGGGTCTACCTACAATGAGCAGTTCTTC
CDR3aa: CASSLTGSTYNEQFF

v_gene: TRBV6-4
abundance: -
j_gene: TRBJ1-2
d_gene: TRBD1
CDR3nt: TGTGCCAGCAGTGACTCGAAACCGGGACAGAGAAAAATAACTAACTATGGCTACACCTTC
CDR3aa: CASSDSKPGQRKITNYGYTF